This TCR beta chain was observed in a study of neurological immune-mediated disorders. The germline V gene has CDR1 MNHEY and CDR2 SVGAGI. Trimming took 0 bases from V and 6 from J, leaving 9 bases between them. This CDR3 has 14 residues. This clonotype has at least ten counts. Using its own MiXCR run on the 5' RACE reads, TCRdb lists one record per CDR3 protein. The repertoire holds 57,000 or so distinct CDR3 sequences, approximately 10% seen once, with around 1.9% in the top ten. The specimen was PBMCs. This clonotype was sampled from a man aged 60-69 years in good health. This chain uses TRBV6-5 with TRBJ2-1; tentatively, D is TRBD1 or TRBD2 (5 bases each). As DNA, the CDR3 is TGTGCCAGCAGTTACTCAAGGGACCGCAATGAGCAGTTCTTC. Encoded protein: CASSYSRDRNEQFF.